These 11 T cell receptor beta chains were all obtained from the same sample, sequenced in a study of tumor and adjacent non-tumor tissue in lung cancer. Three rounds of nested PCR, following a modified ARM-PCR protocol, produced the TCRbeta library. One entry per CDR3 protein, called by TCRdb with MiXCR from the multiplex PCR reads. The sample holds 75,000 to 95,000 distinct CDR3 sequences; just over 65% are singletons and the top ten take about 17%. This sample's RNA came from whole unsorted tissue. Specimen: lung tumor tissue. All receptors come from a man in his sixties with non-small cell lung cancer.

Regarding this clonotype: The junction departs from the called germline gene at one end, perhaps through a read error. The CDR3 loop reads CAGSPSAGGPNSLLHF. For the CDR3, the DNA is TGTGCCGGCAGCCCCTCTGCGGGGGGACCGAATTCACTCCTCCACTTT. The chain joins TRBV5-4 to TRBJ1-6; the D gene is possibly TRBD1 (5 bases). CDR3 length equals 16 residues. CDR1 is SGHNT and CDR2 is YYREEE in the germline V gene (reference sequence).

About this clonotype itself: One end of the junction fails to match germline, which may point to a read error. The chain employs TRBV12-3 or TRBV12-4 and TRBJ1-2; TRBD1 might be the D (5 bases). This CDR3 is 13 amino acids long. CDR3 bases: TGTGCCAGCGATTTAGGGGTCGGGTATGGATACACCTTC. Translation gives CASDLGVGYGYTF.

About this clonotype itself: A junction end diverges from the germline sequence, so it may reflect a read error. This chain connects TRBV29-1 to TRBJ2-1; no firm D call. Germline CDR1 SQVTM, CDR2 ANQGSEA. This CDR3 comprises 13 residues. The CDR3: CSVPRGSYNEQLF. DNA for the CDR3: TGCAGTGTTCCTCGCGGCTCCTACAATGAGCAGCTCTTC.

This clonotype showed up just once. A much larger clone differs by one base, so this may be a read error. The gene calls are TRBV20-1 and TRBJ1-2; 7 bases fit TRBD1. This CDR3 contains 14 residues. J gave up 4 bases and V 7 bases, and 12 bases lay outside the gene matches. Germline loops: CDR1 DFQATT, CDR2 SNEGSKA (reference sequence). The CDR3 DNA follows: TGCAGTGTAAACCCCCGACAGGGTGCCTATGGCTACACCTTC. The encoded protein is CSVNPRQGAYGYTF.

This clonotype was detected ten times or more. V and J are TRBV4-1 and TRBJ2-1, with TRBD2 as a possible D gene (7 bases). Germline V lookup: CDR1 MGHRA, CDR2 YSYEKL. The V end lost 5 bases, the J end lost 4 bases, and 9 bases lay between the germline ends. The CDR3 loop spans 13 amino acids. CDR3 nucleotides: TGCGCCAGCAGCGGGGGGGCGTACAATGAGCAGTTCTTC. Protein product: CASSGGAYNEQFF.

The chain carries TRBV20-1 and TRBJ1-1; D not certain. The ends were cut back, 0 bases at V and 6 bases at J, with 11 bases in the middle. Germline V gene lookup returns CDR1 DFQATT and CDR2 SNEGSKA (reference sequence). The CDR3 runs to 13 residues. DNA of the CDR3: TGCAGTGCTAGAGATCGCGCGATGCCTGAAGCTTTCTTT. Amino acid sequence: CSARDRAMPEAFF.

Concerning this clonotype itself: At one of its ends the junction is not consistent with the germline gene, which may arise from a read error. Here the CDR3 reads CGSSLRVRANEQFF. The CDR3 DNA reads as TGTGGCAGCAGCTTAAGGGTCAGGGCCAATGAGCAGTTCTTC. V gene TRBV11-1 combines with J gene TRBJ2-1; D is possibly TRBD1 (5 bases). Germline V gene sequence: CDR1 SGHAT, CDR2 FQDESV (reference sequence). The CDR3 extends over 14 amino acids.

V gene TRBV11-2 combines with J gene TRBJ2-3; D not resolved. Deletions cut 9 bases from V and 11 bases from J, with 24 bases between. CDR1 is SGHAT and CDR2 is FQNNGV in the germline V gene. The CDR3 covers 14 residues. The CDR3 nucleotides read TGTGCCAGTGGCCACCGGGCCTCTACGGCTATGCAGTATTTT. Residues: CASGHRASTAMQYF.

As for this clonotype: At one end the junction does not follow the germline gene, possibly because of a read error. The genes are TRBV11-1 and TRBJ2-1; 14 nucleotides match TRBD2. The CDR3 runs to 15 residues. The germline V gene has CDR1 SGHAT and CDR2 FQDESV (reference sequence). CDR3 sequence reads: CANSHGTSGSHEQLF. In DNA, the CDR3 is TGTGCTAACAGCCACGGGACTAGCGGGAGCCATGAGCAGCTCTTC.

Note on this clonotype: The junction departs from the called germline gene at one end, perhaps through a read error. This rearrangement joins TRBV11-1 to TRBJ2-5; D is uncertain. Germline assignment: CDR1 SGHAT and CDR2 FQDESV (reference sequence). This CDR3 is built from 13 residues. The CDR3 DNA sequence: TGTGCCGGCAGCTTTGCCCAACAAGAGACCCAATACTTC. Its protein is CAGSFAQQETQYF.

This clonotype has a handful of counts. The junction departs from the called germline gene at one end, perhaps through a read error. The rearrangement links TRBV6-1 to TRBJ1-5; the D gene is possibly TRBD1 (5 bases). The CDR3 consists of 14 residues. Germline V gene sequence: CDR1 MNHNS, CDR2 SASEGT. CDR3 sequence reads: CANSYGTSNQPQHF. The CDR3 bases are TGCGCCAACAGTTATGGGACCTCCAATCAGCCCCAGCATTTT.